The rows below give T cell receptor beta chains drawn from one sample of a study of cytomegalovirus exposure and HLA in healthy donors. TCRdb's table, derived via immunoSEQ multiplex PCR, lists solely in-frame clones and lacks some. The sample lists 97,000 or so clones; around 88% were seen once. Sequencing was performed on PBMCs. The receptors derive from a woman in her twenties or thirties in good health and CMV-seronegative. CDR3s include the opening cysteine and the closing phenylalanine or tryptophan. The D gene is left open where the match is weak. The size field is filled for only some rows; it gives once, few, many or a size class.

j_call: TRBJ2-5; d_call: -; clone_size: -; v_call: TRBV18; cdr3_aa: CASSPTGEGETQYF; cdr3_nt: TGTGCCAGCTCACCGACAGGGGAGGGAGAGACCCAGTACTTC
j_call: TRBJ1-4; d_call: TRBD1; clone_size: -; v_call: TRBV28; cdr3_aa: CATNRDRVIEKLFF; cdr3_nt: TGTGCCACCAACAGGGACAGGGTAATCGAAAAACTGTTTTTT
j_call: TRBJ1-5; d_call: -; clone_size: -; v_call: TRBV4-1; cdr3_aa: CASSQAPFRGPNQPQHF; cdr3_nt: TGCGCCAGCAGCCAAGCTCCCTTTCGAGGGCCTAATCAGCCCCAGCATTTT
j_call: TRBJ2-7; d_call: TRBD1; clone_size: -; v_call: TRBV10-3; cdr3_aa: CAISEPIPRDRGYEQYF; cdr3_nt: TGTGCCATCAGTGAGCCCATCCCCCGGGACAGGGGCTACGAGCAGTACTTC
j_call: TRBJ2-1; d_call: TRBD2; clone_size: -; v_call: TRBV28; cdr3_aa: CASSGTSGTYNEQFF; cdr3_nt: TGTGCCAGCAGTGGGACTAGCGGGACATACAATGAGCAGTTCTTC
j_call: TRBJ2-3; d_call: -; clone_size: -; v_call: TRBV11-3; cdr3_aa: CASSPFSTDTQYF; cdr3_nt: TGTGCCAGCAGCCCCTTTAGCACAGATACGCAGTATTTT
j_call: TRBJ2-1; d_call: TRBD1; clone_size: -; v_call: TRBV29-1; cdr3_aa: CSVGGTVAIYNEQFF; cdr3_nt: TGCAGCGTCGGTGGGACAGTGGCGATTTACAATGAGCAGTTCTTC
j_call: TRBJ1-3; d_call: -; clone_size: few; v_call: TRBV11-2; cdr3_aa: CASSLAGQTSGNTIYF; cdr3_nt: TGTGCCAGCAGCTTAGCGGGACAAACCTCTGGAAACACCATATATTTT
j_call: TRBJ2-5; d_call: TRBD1; clone_size: -; v_call: TRBV25-1; cdr3_aa: CASSKQGYETQYF; cdr3_nt: TGTGCCAGCAGTAAACAGGGGTATGAGACCCAGTACTTC
j_call: TRBJ2-7; d_call: -; clone_size: -; v_call: TRBV7-8; cdr3_aa: CASSLGTVSYEQYF; cdr3_nt: TGTGCCAGCAGCTTAGGAACGGTCTCCTACGAGCAGTACTTC
j_call: TRBJ2-7; d_call: TRBD1; clone_size: -; v_call: TRBV7-2; cdr3_aa: CASSPGTDYEQYF; cdr3_nt: TGTGCCAGCAGCCCGGGGACAGACTACGAGCAGTACTTC
j_call: TRBJ1-1; d_call: -; clone_size: -; v_call: TRBV4-2; cdr3_aa: CASSSQGGMNTEAFF; cdr3_nt: TGTGCCAGCAGCTCCCAGGGTGGGATGAACACTGAAGCTTTCTTT
j_call: TRBJ1-1; d_call: -; clone_size: -; v_call: TRBV5-1; cdr3_aa: CASSTIAGPLNTEAFF; cdr3_nt: TGCGCCAGCAGCACAATCGCGGGACCCTTGAACACTGAAGCTTTCTTT
j_call: TRBJ1-5; d_call: TRBD1; clone_size: -; v_call: TRBV18; cdr3_aa: CASSPRDSNQPQHF; cdr3_nt: TGTGCCAGCTCACCCCGGGACAGTAATCAGCCCCAGCATTTT
j_call: TRBJ2-7; d_call: TRBD2; clone_size: -; v_call: TRBV18; cdr3_aa: CASSPLAGGPEEQYF; cdr3_nt: TGTGCCAGCTCACCGTTAGCGGGAGGGCCCGAGGAGCAGTACTTC
j_call: TRBJ2-3; d_call: -; clone_size: -; v_call: TRBV19; cdr3_aa: CASRDGGLYLTQYF; cdr3_nt: TGTGCCAGTAGAGATGGCGGACTTTATTTGACGCAGTATTTT
j_call: TRBJ2-1; d_call: -; clone_size: -; v_call: TRBV7-9; cdr3_aa: CASSLEWTSKKDNEQFF; cdr3_nt: TGTGCCAGCAGCTTAGAGTGGACAAGTAAGAAAGACAATGAGCAGTTCTTC
j_call: TRBJ2-2; d_call: TRBD2; clone_size: once; v_call: TRBV4-1; cdr3_aa: CASSQDHSGRAAGELFF; cdr3_nt: TGCGCCAGCAGCCAAGATCACAGCGGGAGGGCCGCCGGGGAGCTGTTTTTT
j_call: TRBJ1-6; d_call: TRBD1; clone_size: -; v_call: TRBV12-5; cdr3_aa: CAITGVRGDRPANTNNSPLHF; cdr3_nt: TGTGCCATAACGGGTGTTAGGGGGGACAGGCCAGCGAATACGAATAATTCACCCCTCCACTTT
j_call: TRBJ1-2; d_call: -; clone_size: -; v_call: TRBV9; cdr3_aa: CASSGIQNNYGYTF; cdr3_nt: TGTGCCAGCAGCGGGATACAGAACAACTATGGCTACACCTTC
j_call: TRBJ2-1; d_call: -; clone_size: -; v_call: TRBV4-3; cdr3_aa: CASSLTLGGGRVMGEQFF; cdr3_nt: TGCGCCAGCAGCCTAACCCTGGGAGGCGGGCGAGTCATGGGTGAGCAGTTCTTC
j_call: TRBJ2-7; d_call: TRBD1; clone_size: -; v_call: TRBV28; cdr3_aa: CASSTGVGEQYF; cdr3_nt: TGTGCCAGCAGTACAGGGGTGGGCGAGCAGTACTTC
j_call: TRBJ1-5; d_call: TRBD1; clone_size: -; v_call: TRBV27; cdr3_aa: CASSLRQGDQPQHF; cdr3_nt: TGTGCCAGCAGTCTTCGACAGGGGGATCAGCCCCAGCATTTT
j_call: TRBJ2-7; d_call: TRBD2; clone_size: once; v_call: TRBV2; cdr3_aa: CASSPAAGLTYEQYF; cdr3_nt: TGTGCCAGCAGTCCCGCAGCGGGATTGACCTACGAGCAGTACTTC
j_call: TRBJ2-1; d_call: -; clone_size: -; v_call: TRBV7-3; cdr3_aa: CASSPGSGSYNEQFF; cdr3_nt: TGTGCCAGCAGCCCTGGGAGCGGTTCCTACAATGAGCAGTTCTTC
j_call: TRBJ2-1; d_call: TRBD2; clone_size: -; v_call: TRBV23-1; cdr3_aa: CASSQTGAFRLAGVKEQFF; cdr3_nt: TGCGCCAGCAGTCAGACGGGGGCATTTCGGCTAGCGGGAGTTAAGGAGCAGTTCTTC
j_call: TRBJ1-1; d_call: -; clone_size: -; v_call: TRBV19; cdr3_aa: CASSMGTLAEAFF; cdr3_nt: TGTGCCAGTAGTATGGGGACATTAGCAGAAGCTTTCTTT
j_call: TRBJ1-1; d_call: TRBD1; clone_size: -; v_call: TRBV27; cdr3_aa: CASSPRTGRDTEAFF; cdr3_nt: TGTGCCAGCAGCCCTAGGACAGGTCGGGACACTGAAGCTTTCTTT
j_call: TRBJ2-7; d_call: TRBD1; clone_size: many; v_call: TRBV2; cdr3_aa: CASRDRALEQYF; cdr3_nt: TGTGCCAGCAGAGACAGGGCCCTCGAGCAGTACTTC
j_call: TRBJ2-4; d_call: TRBD1; clone_size: -; v_call: TRBV23-1; cdr3_aa: CASSHLDRAVAKNIQYF; cdr3_nt: TGCGCCAGCAGTCACCTCGACAGGGCGGTAGCCAAAAACATTCAGTACTTC
j_call: TRBJ1-1; d_call: -; clone_size: -; v_call: TRBV5-1; cdr3_aa: CASSRTGAYPEAFF; cdr3_nt: TGCGCCAGCAGCCGCACCGGAGCATACCCTGAAGCTTTCTTT
j_call: TRBJ2-1; d_call: TRBD2; clone_size: -; v_call: TRBV18; cdr3_aa: CASSPSGTSNREQFF; cdr3_nt: TGTGCCAGCTCACCCTCCGGGACTAGTAACCGAGAGCAGTTCTTC
j_call: TRBJ2-7; d_call: -; clone_size: -; v_call: TRBV5-1; cdr3_aa: CASSLSSVLHEQYF; cdr3_nt: TGCGCCAGCAGCCTCTCTAGCGTCCTCCACGAGCAGTACTTC
j_call: TRBJ2-1; d_call: TRBD2; clone_size: -; v_call: TRBV6-1; cdr3_aa: CASTSPGGSQFF; cdr3_nt: TGTGCCAGCACCTCACCGGGGGGGTCGCAGTTCTTC
j_call: TRBJ2-5; d_call: -; clone_size: -; v_call: TRBV7-7; cdr3_aa: CASSLRGSFQETQYF; cdr3_nt: TGTGCTAGCAGTTTAAGGGGCAGTTTCCAAGAGACCCAGTACTTC
j_call: TRBJ2-3; d_call: -; clone_size: -; v_call: TRBV7-3; cdr3_aa: CASSLTNGVADTQYF; cdr3_nt: TGTGCCAGCAGCTTAACGAACGGGGTGGCAGATACGCAGTATTTT
j_call: TRBJ2-2; d_call: -; clone_size: -; v_call: TRBV27; cdr3_aa: CASKEGLIYGELFF; cdr3_nt: TGTGCCAGCAAGGAGGGGTTAATCTACGGGGAGCTGTTTTTT
j_call: TRBJ2-3; d_call: -; clone_size: -; v_call: TRBV5-1; cdr3_aa: CASSLGAVAPDTQYF; cdr3_nt: TGCGCCAGCAGCTTGGGCGCGGTAGCGCCTGATACGCAGTATTTT
j_call: TRBJ2-1; d_call: -; clone_size: -; v_call: TRBV5-5; cdr3_aa: CASSWARASSYNEQFF; cdr3_nt: TGTGCCAGCAGCTGGGCGAGGGCCAGCTCCTACAATGAGCAGTTCTTC
j_call: TRBJ2-1; d_call: TRBD2; clone_size: -; v_call: TRBV7-3; cdr3_aa: CASSLIAGGLANEQFF; cdr3_nt: TGTGCCAGCAGCTTAATAGCGGGAGGATTGGCAAATGAGCAGTTCTTC
j_call: TRBJ1-1; d_call: -; clone_size: -; v_call: TRBV27; cdr3_aa: CASNPGVVTENTEAFF; cdr3_nt: TGTGCCAGCAACCCAGGGGTAGTCACGGAAAACACTGAAGCTTTCTTT
j_call: TRBJ1-2; d_call: TRBD1; clone_size: -; v_call: TRBV7-2; cdr3_aa: CASSPDGLRGRRGYTF; cdr3_nt: TGTGCCAGCAGCCCAGACGGTTTAAGGGGGCGTCGAGGCTACACCTTC
j_call: TRBJ2-5; d_call: -; clone_size: few; v_call: TRBV5-1; cdr3_aa: CASSLARRVETQYF; cdr3_nt: TGCGCCAGCAGCTTGGCCCGCAGGGTGGAGACCCAGTACTTC
j_call: TRBJ2-2; d_call: TRBD1; clone_size: -; v_call: TRBV28; cdr3_aa: CASSLGTANTGELFF; cdr3_nt: TGTGCCAGCAGTTTAGGGACAGCGAACACCGGGGAGCTGTTTTTT
j_call: TRBJ1-2; d_call: TRBD1; clone_size: -; v_call: TRBV27; cdr3_aa: CATRPGQTFGGYTF; cdr3_nt: TGTGCCACCCGACCGGGACAGACCTTCGGTGGCTACACCTTC
j_call: TRBJ2-5; d_call: TRBD1; clone_size: -; v_call: TRBV18; cdr3_aa: CASSPVQGGETQYF; cdr3_nt: TGTGCCAGCTCACCAGTACAGGGGGGAGAGACCCAGTACTTC
j_call: TRBJ1-3; d_call: -; clone_size: -; v_call: TRBV6-1; cdr3_aa: CASSASPGQGNTIYF; cdr3_nt: TGTGCCAGCAGTGCCTCACCGGGACAAGGAAACACCATATATTTT
j_call: TRBJ2-7; d_call: -; clone_size: -; v_call: TRBV12-2; cdr3_aa: CASRLGPLVEGVSYEQYF; cdr3_nt: TGTGCAAGTCGCTTAGGCCCCTTAGTGGAAGGGGTCTCCTACGAGCAGTACTTC
j_call: TRBJ2-7; d_call: -; clone_size: -; v_call: TRBV7-2; cdr3_aa: CASSRQSYEQYF; cdr3_nt: TGTGCCAGCAGTCGACAGTCCTACGAGCAGTACTTC
j_call: TRBJ2-5; d_call: TRBD1; clone_size: -; v_call: TRBV7-9; cdr3_aa: CAGQVAGETQYF; cdr3_nt: TGTGCGGGACAGGTGGCGGGGGAGACCCAGTACTTC
j_call: TRBJ1-5; d_call: TRBD1; clone_size: -; v_call: TRBV6-5; cdr3_aa: CASRYRQGGPQHF; cdr3_nt: TGTGCCAGCAGGTATCGACAGGGTGGGCCCCAGCATTTT
j_call: TRBJ2-2; d_call: -; clone_size: -; v_call: TRBV6-1; cdr3_aa: CASKRGGTGELFF; cdr3_nt: TGTGCCAGCAAAAGGGGAGGCACCGGGGAGCTGTTTTTT
j_call: TRBJ2-4; d_call: -; clone_size: -; v_call: TRBV7-9; cdr3_aa: CASSPSPGSGEPIQYF; cdr3_nt: TGTGCCAGCAGCCCTTCCCCAGGATCAGGGGAACCTATTCAGTACTTC
j_call: TRBJ2-7; d_call: -; clone_size: once; v_call: TRBV6-1; cdr3_aa: CASSEREQGYEQYF; cdr3_nt: TGTGCCAGCAGTGAAAGGGAACAGGGCTACGAGCAGTACTTC
j_call: TRBJ2-5; d_call: -; clone_size: -; v_call: TRBV28; cdr3_aa: CASSRTTGGQETQYF; cdr3_nt: TGTGCCAGCAGTCGCACCACCGGCGGGCAAGAGACCCAGTACTTC
j_call: TRBJ1-2; d_call: -; clone_size: -; v_call: TRBV1; cdr3_aa: CTSSQEPGGVHYGYTF; cdr3_nt: TGCACCAGCAGCCAAGAGCCCGGGGGGGTTCACTATGGCTACACCTTC
j_call: TRBJ1-1; d_call: -; clone_size: -; v_call: TRBV29-1; cdr3_aa: CSVRETQNTEAFF; cdr3_nt: TGCAGCGTGAGGGAGACACAGAACACTGAAGCTTTCTTT
j_call: TRBJ1-1; d_call: TRBD1; clone_size: -; v_call: TRBV29-1; cdr3_aa: CSVEGQGVRVAFF; cdr3_nt: TGCAGCGTTGAAGGACAGGGGGTACGAGTAGCTTTCTTT
j_call: TRBJ1-2; d_call: TRBD1; clone_size: -; v_call: TRBV9; cdr3_aa: CASSEGGWTGGAIGYTF; cdr3_nt: TGTGCCAGCAGCGAGGGTGGGTGGACAGGGGGCGCGATTGGCTACACCTTC